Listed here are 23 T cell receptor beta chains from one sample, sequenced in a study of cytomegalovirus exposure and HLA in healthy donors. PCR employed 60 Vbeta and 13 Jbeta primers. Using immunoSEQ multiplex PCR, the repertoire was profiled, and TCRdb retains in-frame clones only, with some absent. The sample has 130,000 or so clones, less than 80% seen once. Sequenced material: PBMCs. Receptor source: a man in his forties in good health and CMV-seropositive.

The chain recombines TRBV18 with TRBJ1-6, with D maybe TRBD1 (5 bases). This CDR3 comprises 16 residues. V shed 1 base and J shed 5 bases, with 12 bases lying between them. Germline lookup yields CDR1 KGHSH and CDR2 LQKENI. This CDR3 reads CASSPQAGNNNSPLHF. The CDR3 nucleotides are TGTGCCAGCTCACCACAGGCAGGGAATAATAATTCACCCCTCCACTTT.

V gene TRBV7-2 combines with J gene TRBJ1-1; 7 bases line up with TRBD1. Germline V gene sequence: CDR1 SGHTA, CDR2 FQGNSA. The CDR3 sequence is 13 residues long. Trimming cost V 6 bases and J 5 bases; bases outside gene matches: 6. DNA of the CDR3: TGTGCCAGCAGTTTTGACAGGGTTACTGAAGCTTTCTTT. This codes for CASSFDRVTEAFF.

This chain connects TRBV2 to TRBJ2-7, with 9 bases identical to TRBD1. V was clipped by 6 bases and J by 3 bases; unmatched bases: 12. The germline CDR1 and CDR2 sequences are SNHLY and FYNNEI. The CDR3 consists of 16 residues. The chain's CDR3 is CASSRGRQGVNYEQYF. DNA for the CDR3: TGTGCCAGCAGCCGGGGGCGACAGGGGGTCAACTACGAGCAGTACTTC.

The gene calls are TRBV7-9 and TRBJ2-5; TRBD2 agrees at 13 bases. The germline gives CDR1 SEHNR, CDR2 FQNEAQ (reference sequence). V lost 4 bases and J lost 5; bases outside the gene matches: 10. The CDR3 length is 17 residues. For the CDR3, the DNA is TGTGCCAGCAGCTCTGAACTAGCGGGAGGGCCATGGGAGACCCAGTACTTC. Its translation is CASSSELAGGPWETQYF. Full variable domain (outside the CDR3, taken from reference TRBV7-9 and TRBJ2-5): DTGVSQNPRHKITKRGQNVTFRCDPISEHNRLYWYRQTLGQGPEFLTYFQNEAQLEKSRLLSDRFSAERPKGSFSTLEIQRTEQGDSAMYLCASSSELAGGPWETQYFGPGTRLLVL.

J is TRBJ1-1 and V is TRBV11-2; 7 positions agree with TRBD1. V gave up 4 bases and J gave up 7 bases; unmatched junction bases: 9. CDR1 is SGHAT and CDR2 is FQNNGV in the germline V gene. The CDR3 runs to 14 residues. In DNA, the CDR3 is TGTGCCAGCAGCTCCAGGACAGGTGGGGTTGAAGCTTTCTTT. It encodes CASSSRTGGVEAFF.

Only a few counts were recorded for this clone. The CDR3 DNA reads TGTGCCAGCAGCCCGGGGAGTTCGAACACCGGGGAGCTGTTTTTT. Translated, it gives CASSPGSSNTGELFF. The rearrangement links TRBV4-2 to TRBJ2-2; tentative D call: TRBD2 (5 bases). V was shortened by 4 bases and J by 0 bases, with 9 bases between the two germline ends. The CDR3 length is 15 residues. Germline V CDR1 and CDR2: LGHNA, YNFKEQ.

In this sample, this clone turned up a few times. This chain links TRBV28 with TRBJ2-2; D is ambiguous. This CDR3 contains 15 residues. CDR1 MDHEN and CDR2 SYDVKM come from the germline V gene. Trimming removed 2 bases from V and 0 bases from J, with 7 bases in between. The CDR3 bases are TGTGCCAGCAGTTTAGGCACAACGAACACCGGGGAGCTGTTTTTT. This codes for CASSLGTTNTGELFF.

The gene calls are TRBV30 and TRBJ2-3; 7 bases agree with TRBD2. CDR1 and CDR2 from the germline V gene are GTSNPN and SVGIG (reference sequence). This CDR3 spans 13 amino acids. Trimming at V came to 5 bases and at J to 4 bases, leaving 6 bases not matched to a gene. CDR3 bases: TGTGCCTGGGGTACTAGCGCTCCAGATACGCAGTATTTT. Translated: CAWGTSAPDTQYF.

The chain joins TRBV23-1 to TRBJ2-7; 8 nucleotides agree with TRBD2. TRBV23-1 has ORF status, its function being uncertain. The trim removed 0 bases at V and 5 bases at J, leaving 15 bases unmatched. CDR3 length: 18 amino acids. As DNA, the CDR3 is TGCGCCAGCAGTCAATCGAATCGATCGTCGGGAGGGAAAGACGAGCAGTACTTC. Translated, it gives CASSQSNRSSGGKDEQYF.

The CDR3 nucleotides are TGTGCCAGCAGAGAGGGACAGGGGGTATACAATGAGCAGTTCTTC. As protein: CASREGQGVYNEQFF. The chain uses TRBV6-1 and TRBJ2-1; the match to TRBD1 covers 11 bases. The CDR3 covers 15 residues. Germline values: CDR1 MNHNS, CDR2 SASEGT. V gave up 6 bases and J gave up 4 bases; unmatched junction bases: 5.

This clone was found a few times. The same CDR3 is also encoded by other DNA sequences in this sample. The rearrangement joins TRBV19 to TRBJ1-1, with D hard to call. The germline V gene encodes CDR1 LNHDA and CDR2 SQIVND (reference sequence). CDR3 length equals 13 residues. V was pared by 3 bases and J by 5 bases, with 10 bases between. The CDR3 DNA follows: TGTGCCAGTAGTATTAAGGGAGATACTGAAGCTTTCTTT. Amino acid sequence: CASSIKGDTEAFF.

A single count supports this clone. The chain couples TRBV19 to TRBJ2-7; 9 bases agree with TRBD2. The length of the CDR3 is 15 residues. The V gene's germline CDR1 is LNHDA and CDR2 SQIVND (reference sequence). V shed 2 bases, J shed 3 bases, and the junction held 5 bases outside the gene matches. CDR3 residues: CASSIFAGGDYEQYF. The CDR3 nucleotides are TGTGCCAGTAGTATATTTGCGGGGGGGGACTACGAGCAGTACTTC.

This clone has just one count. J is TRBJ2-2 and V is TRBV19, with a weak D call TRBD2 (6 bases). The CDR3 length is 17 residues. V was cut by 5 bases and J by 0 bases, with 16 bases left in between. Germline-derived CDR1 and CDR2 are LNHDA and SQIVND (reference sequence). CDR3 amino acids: CASSSRGSGPNTGELFF. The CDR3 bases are TGTGCCAGTAGTTCCAGAGGAAGCGGGCCGAACACCGGGGAGCTGTTTTTT.

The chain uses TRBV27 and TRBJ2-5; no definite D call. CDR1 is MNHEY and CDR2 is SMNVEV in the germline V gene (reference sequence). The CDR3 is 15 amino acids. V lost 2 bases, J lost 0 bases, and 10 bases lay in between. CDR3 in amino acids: CASSLAFNYQETQYF. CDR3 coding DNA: TGTGCCAGCAGTTTAGCGTTCAACTACCAAGAGACCCAGTACTTC.

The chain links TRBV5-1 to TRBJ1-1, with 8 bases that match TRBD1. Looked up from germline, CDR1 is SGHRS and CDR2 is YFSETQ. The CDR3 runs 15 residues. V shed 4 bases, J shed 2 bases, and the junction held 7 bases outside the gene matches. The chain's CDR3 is CASSGGQGANTEAFF. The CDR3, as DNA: TGCGCCAGCAGCGGGGGTCAGGGGGCAAACACTGAAGCTTTCTTT.

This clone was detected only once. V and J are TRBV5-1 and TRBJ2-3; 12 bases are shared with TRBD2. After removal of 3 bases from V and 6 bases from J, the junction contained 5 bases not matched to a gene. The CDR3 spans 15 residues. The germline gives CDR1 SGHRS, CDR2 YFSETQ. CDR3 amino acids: CASSSGLAGSDTQYF. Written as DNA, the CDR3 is TGCGCCAGCAGCTCCGGACTAGCGGGATCGGATACGCAGTATTTT.

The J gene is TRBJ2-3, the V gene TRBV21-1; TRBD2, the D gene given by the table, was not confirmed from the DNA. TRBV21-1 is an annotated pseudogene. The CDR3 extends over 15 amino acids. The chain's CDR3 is CASSKERSTVDTQYF. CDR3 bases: TGTGCCAGCAGCAAAGAGAGGAGCACGGTAGATACGCAGTATTTT.

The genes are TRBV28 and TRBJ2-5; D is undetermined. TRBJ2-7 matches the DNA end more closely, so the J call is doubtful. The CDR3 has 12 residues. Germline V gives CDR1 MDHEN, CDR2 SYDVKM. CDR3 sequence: CASSPRAYEQYF. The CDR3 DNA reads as TGTGCCAGCAGCCCGCGCGCCTACGAGCAGTACTTC.

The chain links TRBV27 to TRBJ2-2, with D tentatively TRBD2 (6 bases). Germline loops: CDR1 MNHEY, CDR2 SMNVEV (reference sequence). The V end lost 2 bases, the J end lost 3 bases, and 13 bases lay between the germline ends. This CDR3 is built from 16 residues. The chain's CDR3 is CASSLTPRDYTGELFF. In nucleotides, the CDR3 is TGTGCCAGCAGTTTAACCCCCAGGGACTACACCGGGGAGCTGTTTTTT.

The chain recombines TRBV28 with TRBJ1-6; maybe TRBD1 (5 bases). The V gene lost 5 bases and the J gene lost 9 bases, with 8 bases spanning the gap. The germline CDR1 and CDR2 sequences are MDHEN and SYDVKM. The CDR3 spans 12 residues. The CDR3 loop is CASSADISPLHF. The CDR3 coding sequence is TGTGCCAGCAGTGCGGACATTTCACCCCTCCACTTT.

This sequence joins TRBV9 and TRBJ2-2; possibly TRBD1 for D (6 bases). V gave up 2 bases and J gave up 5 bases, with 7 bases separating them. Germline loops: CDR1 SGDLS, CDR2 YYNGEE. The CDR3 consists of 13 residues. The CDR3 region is CASSVRGTGELFF. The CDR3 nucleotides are TGTGCCAGCAGCGTTAGGGGGACCGGGGAGCTGTTTTTT.

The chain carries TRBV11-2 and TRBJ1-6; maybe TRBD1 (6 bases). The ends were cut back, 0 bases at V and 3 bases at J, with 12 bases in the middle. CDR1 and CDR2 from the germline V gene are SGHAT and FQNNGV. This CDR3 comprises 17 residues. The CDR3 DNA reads TGTGCCAGCAGCTTAGATCGTTTAGGGGGCTATAATTCACCCCTCCACTTT. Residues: CASSLDRLGGYNSPLHF.

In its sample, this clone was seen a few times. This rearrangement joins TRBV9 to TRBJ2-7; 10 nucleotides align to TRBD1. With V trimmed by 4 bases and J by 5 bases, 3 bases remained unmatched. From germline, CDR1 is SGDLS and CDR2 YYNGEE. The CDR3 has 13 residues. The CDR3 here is CASSQTGGDEQYF. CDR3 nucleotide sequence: TGTGCCAGCAGCCAGACAGGGGGCGACGAGCAGTACTTC. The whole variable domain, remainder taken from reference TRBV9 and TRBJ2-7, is DSGVTQTPKHLITATGQRVTLRCSPRSGDLSVYWYQQSLDQGLQFLIQYYNGEERAKGNILERFSAQQFPDLHSELNLSSLELGDSALYFCASSQTGGDEQYFGPGTRLTVT.